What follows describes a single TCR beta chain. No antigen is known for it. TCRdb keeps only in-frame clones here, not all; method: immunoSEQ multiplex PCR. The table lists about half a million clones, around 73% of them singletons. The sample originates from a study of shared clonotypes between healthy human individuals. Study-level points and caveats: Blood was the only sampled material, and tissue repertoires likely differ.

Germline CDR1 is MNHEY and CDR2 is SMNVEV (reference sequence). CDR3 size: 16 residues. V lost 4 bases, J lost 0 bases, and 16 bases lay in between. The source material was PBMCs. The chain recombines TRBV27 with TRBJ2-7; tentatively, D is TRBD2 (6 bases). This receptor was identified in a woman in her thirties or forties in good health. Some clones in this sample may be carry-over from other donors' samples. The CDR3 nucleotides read TGTGCCAGCAGTTCGGGAGCAGGGCATAGCTCCTACGAGCAGTACTTC. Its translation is CASSSGAGHSSYEQYF.